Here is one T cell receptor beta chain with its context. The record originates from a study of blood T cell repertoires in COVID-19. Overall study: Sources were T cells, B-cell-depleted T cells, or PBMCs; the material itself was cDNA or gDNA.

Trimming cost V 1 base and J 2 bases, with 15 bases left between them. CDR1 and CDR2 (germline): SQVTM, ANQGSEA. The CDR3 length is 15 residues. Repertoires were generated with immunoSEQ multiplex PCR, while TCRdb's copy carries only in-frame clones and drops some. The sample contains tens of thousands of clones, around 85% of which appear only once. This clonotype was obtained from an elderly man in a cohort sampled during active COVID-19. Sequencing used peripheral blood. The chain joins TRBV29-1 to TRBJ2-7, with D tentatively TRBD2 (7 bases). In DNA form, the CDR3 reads TGCAGCGTTGAAGCGGAGGGGGGGTTCACCTACGAGCAGTACTTC. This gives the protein CSVEAEGGFTYEQYF.